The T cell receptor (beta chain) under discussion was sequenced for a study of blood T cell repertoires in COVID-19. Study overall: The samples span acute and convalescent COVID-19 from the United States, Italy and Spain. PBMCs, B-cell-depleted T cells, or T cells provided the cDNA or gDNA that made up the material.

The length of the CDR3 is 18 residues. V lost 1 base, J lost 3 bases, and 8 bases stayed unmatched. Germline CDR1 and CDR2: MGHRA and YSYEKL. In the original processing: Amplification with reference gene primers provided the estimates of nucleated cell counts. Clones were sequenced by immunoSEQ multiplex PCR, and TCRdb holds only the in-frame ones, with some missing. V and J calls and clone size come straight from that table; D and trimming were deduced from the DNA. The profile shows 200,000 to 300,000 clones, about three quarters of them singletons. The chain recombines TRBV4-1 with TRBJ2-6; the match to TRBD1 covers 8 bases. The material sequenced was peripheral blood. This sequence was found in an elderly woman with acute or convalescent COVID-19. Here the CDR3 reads CASSQGGQGALGANVLTF. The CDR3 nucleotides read TGCGCCAGCAGCCAAGGCGGGCAGGGGGCGCTTGGGGCCAACGTCCTGACTTTC.